The entry below describes one T cell receptor beta chain. What it binds is unknown. The data stem from a study of T cells after yellow fever vaccination. Study-wide points: Detected again after the booster were most primary-vaccination clones, at roughly 95% CD4 and 70% to 90% CD8.

This CDR3 spans 16 amino acids. Germline assignment: CDR1 MNHEY and CDR2 SVGAGI. Trimming removed 2 bases from V and 0 bases from J; junction bases left unmatched: 7. TCRdb processed the 5' RACE reads anew with MiXCR; each CDR3 protein has one entry. The data show about 260,000 distinct CDR3 sequences, 10% to 15% seen once. The specimen comprised CD4+ T cells sorted from PBMCs, sampled 45 days after the yellow fever booster vaccination. V and J are TRBV6-5 and TRBJ2-7, with 7 bases identical to TRBD2. The source is a man aged 25-45 years who received the YFV17D yellow fever vaccine. This chain's CDR3 is CASSYGTSVSSYEQYF. The CDR3, as DNA: TGTGCCAGCAGTTACGGCACTAGCGTTAGCTCCTACGAGCAGTACTTC.